Listed here are 23 T cell receptor beta chains from one sample, sequenced in a study of blood T cells in healthy people across ages. Next came a second PCR, run for about 6 to 11 cycles, which used a sample-barcoded 5' primer along with a J-beta primer mix. TCRdb re-called the 5' RACE reads with MiXCR, one entry per CDR3 protein. Of 800,000 to 900,000 distinct CDR3 sequences detected, 62% appear once; the ten largest clones hold roughly 25%. Sequencing was performed on blood. These receptors originate from a young man in good health.

This clonotype was counted a few times. The chain uses TRBV6-2 or TRBV6-3 and TRBJ2-1; 12 bases are a match to TRBD2. Germline loops: CDR1 MNHEY, CDR2 SVGEGT. This CDR3 has 17 residues. V shed 4 bases, J shed 7 bases, and the junction held 11 bases outside the gene matches. CDR3 amino acids: CASSFRTSGTLYNEQFF. CDR3 DNA sequence: TGTGCCAGCAGTTTCCGGACTAGCGGGACACTCTATAATGAGCAGTTCTTC.

This clonotype was detected a few times. The chain joins TRBV6-5 to TRBJ1-4, with D hard to call. V was shortened by 6 bases and J by 0 bases, with 11 bases between the two germline ends. The CDR3 has 15 residues. The V gene's germline CDR1 is MNHEY and CDR2 SVGAGI. The CDR3: CASSFKLATNEKLFF. The CDR3 region has the DNA TGTGCCAGCAGCTTTAAATTAGCAACTAATGAAAAACTGTTTTTT.

The rearrangement joins TRBV11-1 to TRBJ2-4; D possibly corresponds to TRBD1 (5 bases). The CDR3 is made up of 14 amino acids. Per germline, CDR1 SGHAT and CDR2 FQDESV (reference sequence). V was pared by 3 bases and J by 4 bases, with 10 bases between. In DNA form, the CDR3 reads TGTGCCAGCAGCTTTGGCAGGGCGAAAAACATTCAGTACTTC. Residues: CASSFGRAKNIQYF.

The chain has TRBV4-1 and TRBJ1-1; a weak D match, TRBD1 (5 bases). The CDR3 contains 18 residues. CDR1 and CDR2 from the germline V gene are MGHRA and YSYEKL. V lost 3 bases and J 5 bases, leaving 25 bases between the germline ends. The CDR3 nucleotides are TGCGCCAGCAGCCACAGTGGAACCAGGGAGCGGCGGGGGACTGAAGCTTTCTTT. Residues: CASSHSGTRERRGTEAFF.

V is TRBV28 and J is TRBJ2-4, with 7 nucleotides matching TRBD1. The CDR3 extends over 17 amino acids. The germline gives CDR1 MDHEN, CDR2 SYDVKM. With 1 base clipped from V and 2 bases from J, the junction kept 8 bases outside the gene matches. CDR3 DNA sequence: TGTGCCAGCAGTTTATTCGGGCAGGGGGAGACCAAAAACATTCAGTACTTC. Protein sequence: CASSLFGQGETKNIQYF.

The chain recombines TRBV20-1 with TRBJ2-2; TRBD1 matches at 7 bases. With V trimmed by 6 bases and J by 3 bases, 4 bases remained unmatched. The CDR3 extends over 13 amino acids. Per germline, CDR1 DFQATT and CDR2 SNEGSKA (reference sequence). The CDR3 spells CSARGQYTGELFF. CDR3 nucleotide sequence: TGCAGTGCCAGGGGACAGTACACCGGGGAGCTGTTTTTT.

The J gene is TRBJ1-4, the V gene TRBV20-1, with D uncertain. Germline values: CDR1 DFQATT, CDR2 SNEGSKA (reference sequence). The CDR3 contains 14 residues. V lost 1 base and J 1 base, leaving 7 bases between the germline ends. Written as DNA, the CDR3 is TGCAGTGCTAGAGTTAAGGGAACTAATGAAAAACTGTTTTTT. Translating it yields CSARVKGTNEKLFF.

V usage is TRBV6-1 and J usage is TRBJ1-2, with a tentative D call TRBD1 (5 bases). The germline CDR1 and CDR2 sequences are MNHNS and SASEGT. The V end was cut by 3 bases, the J end by 8 bases, with 16 bases between. This CDR3 contains 14 residues. CDR3 in amino acids: CASSEEGLRSGYTF. Written as DNA, the CDR3 is TGTGCCAGCAGTGAGGAGGGGTTAAGGTCGGGCTACACCTTC.

The chain has TRBV28 and TRBJ2-1, with D possibly matching TRBD1 (5 bases). Trimming removed 2 bases from V and 0 bases from J, with 14 bases in between. From germline, CDR1 is MDHEN and CDR2 SYDVKM. The CDR3 totals 17 residues. This CDR3 reads CASSLRSSGSSYNEQFF. The DNA of the CDR3 is TGTGCCAGCAGTTTAAGGTCCTCAGGGTCCTCCTACAATGAGCAGTTCTTC.

This clonotype was detected only a few times. The chain employs TRBV10-3 and TRBJ1-2; 7 nucleotides agree with TRBD1. There are 13 residues in the CDR3. Germline assignment: CDR1 ENHRY and CDR2 SYGVKD. The ends lost 4 bases at V and 7 bases at J; junction bases unmatched: 6. CDR3 protein: CAISAGTEAGYTF. The CDR3 DNA reads TGTGCCATCAGTGCAGGGACAGAGGCTGGCTACACCTTC.

Here the CDR3 reads CAWGGGYGYTF. The CDR3 DNA follows: TGTGCCTGGGGAGGGGGCTATGGCTACACCTTC. The V gene is TRBV30, the J gene TRBJ1-2, with a weak D call TRBD1 (6 bases). Germline CDR1 GTSNPN, CDR2 SVGIG (reference sequence). The CDR3 has 11 amino acids. Trimming took off 5 bases at V and 4 bases at J, with 8 bases between the two ends.

This rearrangement joins TRBV7-6 to TRBJ2-7; TRBD2 agrees at 13 bases. Germline V gives CDR1 SGHVS, CDR2 FNYEAQ. The CDR3 length is 16 residues. V trimming: 5 bases; J trimming: 3 bases; junction bases outside the gene matches: 7. In nucleotides, the CDR3 is TGTGCCAGCAGCCAGGGACTAGCGGGGCCCCACTACGAGCAGTACTTC. It translates to CASSQGLAGPHYEQYF.

This rearrangement joins TRBV6-2 or TRBV6-3 to TRBJ2-3; no firm D call. The ends were cut back, 7 bases at V and 0 bases at J, with 5 bases in the middle. The CDR3 consists of 12 residues. CDR1 and CDR2 (germline): MNHEY, SVGEGT. The CDR3 spells CASKTSTDTQYF. The DNA for the CDR3 is TGTGCCAGCAAAACCAGCACAGATACGCAGTATTTT.

The rearrangement links TRBV4-3 to TRBJ1-1; D might be TRBD1 (6 bases). V lost 2 bases and J lost 4, with 14 bases in between. The germline V gene encodes CDR1 LGHNA and CDR2 YSLEER. The CDR3 covers 15 residues. The chain's CDR3 is CASSQSQGRSTEAFF. CDR3 DNA: TGCGCCAGCAGCCAAAGTCAGGGGCGGTCCACTGAAGCTTTCTTT.

The chain carries TRBV28 and TRBJ1-5; maybe TRBD1 (6 bases). V gave up 6 bases and J gave up 6 bases, with 12 bases separating them. The CDR3 is made up of 13 amino acids. Germline lookup yields CDR1 MDHEN and CDR2 SYDVKM. The DNA for the CDR3 is TGTGCCAGCAGACCCGCAGGGGTTCAGCCCCAGCATTTT. This translates into CASRPAGVQPQHF. Looking up the rest from reference TRBV28 and TRBJ1-5 gives the full variable domain: DVKVTQSSRYLVKRTGEKVFLECVQDMDHENMFWYRQDPGLGLRLIYFSYDVKMKEKGDIPEGYSVSREKKERFSLILESASTNQTSMYLCASRPAGVQPQHFGDGTRLSIL.

This clonotype has only a few counts. The rearrangement joins TRBV27 to TRBJ2-1; tentatively, D is TRBD1 or TRBD2 (5 bases each). Trimming pared 5 bases from V and 7 bases from J, leaving 18 bases between. CDR1 and CDR2 (germline): MNHEY, SMNVEV (reference sequence). This CDR3 has 15 amino acids. The CDR3 nucleotides are TGTGCCAGCAGTATCCTCCCGTATGGGGGAAATGAGCAGTTCTTC. Its translation is CASSILPYGGNEQFF.

The CDR3 region is CASSTAGGHNQPQHF. The CDR3 DNA is TGTGCCAGCAGCACAGCCGGGGGACACAATCAGCCCCAGCATTTT. J is TRBJ1-5 and V is TRBV28; D possibly corresponds to TRBD1 (6 bases). Per germline, CDR1 MDHEN and CDR2 SYDVKM. Trimming left V 6 bases short and J 3 bases short, with 15 bases between. The CDR3 consists of 15 residues.

V is TRBV27 and J is TRBJ2-1, with TRBD2 matching over 10 bases. The ends lost 7 bases at V and 7 bases at J; junction bases unmatched: 4. Germline V CDR1 and CDR2: MNHEY, SMNVEV (reference sequence). The CDR3 covers 13 residues. In DNA form, the CDR3 reads TGTGCCAGCATCCTAGCGGGGGATAATGAGCAGTTCTTC. Encoded protein: CASILAGDNEQFF.

The V and J genes are TRBV7-9 and TRBJ1-6; D not certain. The V gene lost 5 bases and the J gene lost 7 bases, with 6 bases spanning the gap. Germline CDR1 and CDR2: SEHNR and FQNEAQ (reference sequence). The CDR3 covers 12 residues. The CDR3 region is CASSTVNSPLHF. The CDR3 DNA is TGTGCCAGCAGCACTGTAAATTCACCCCTCCACTTT.

V and J are TRBV13 and TRBJ1-2; 7 bases fit TRBD1. CDR3 length equals 19 residues. V lost 4 bases, J lost 2 bases, and 19 bases stayed unmatched. CDR1 is PRHDT and CDR2 is FYEKMQ in the germline V gene (reference sequence). The CDR3 here is CASSSTLGTESLFNYGYTF. CDR3 bases: TGTGCCAGCAGCTCGACACTCGGGACAGAATCTCTCTTCAACTATGGCTACACCTTC.

This clonotype was seen repeatedly, ten times or more. CDR3: CASGDSSYEQYF. CDR3 bases: TGCGCCAGCGGGGATAGCTCCTACGAGCAGTACTTC. This chain connects TRBV10-2 to TRBJ2-7; D remains unclear. Between the trimmed V and J ends, which lost 8 bases and 0 bases, there was a span of 8 bases. The germline gives CDR1 WSHSY, CDR2 SAAADI. There are 12 residues in the CDR3.

This clonotype has more than one count but fewer than ten. The J gene is TRBJ1-5, the V gene TRBV20-1; D may be TRBD1 (6 bases). CDR3 size: 13 residues. Between the trimmed V and J ends, which lost 5 bases and 6 bases, there was a span of 14 bases. Germline V lookup: CDR1 DFQATT, CDR2 SNEGSKA (reference sequence). The CDR3 bases are TGCAGTGCTCCTCCGGCGGGGGCTCAGCCCCAGCATTTT. Its translation is CSAPPAGAQPQHF.

This chain joins TRBV29-1 and TRBJ1-4; D call uncertain. Trimming left V 1 base short and J 0 bases short, with 12 bases between. In germline, CDR1 is SQVTM, CDR2 ANQGSEA. The CDR3 spans 16 residues. The CDR3 nucleotides read TGCAGCGTTGAAGGGGCAGGAACCGCAACTAATGAAAAACTGTTTTTT. Protein product: CSVEGAGTATNEKLFF.